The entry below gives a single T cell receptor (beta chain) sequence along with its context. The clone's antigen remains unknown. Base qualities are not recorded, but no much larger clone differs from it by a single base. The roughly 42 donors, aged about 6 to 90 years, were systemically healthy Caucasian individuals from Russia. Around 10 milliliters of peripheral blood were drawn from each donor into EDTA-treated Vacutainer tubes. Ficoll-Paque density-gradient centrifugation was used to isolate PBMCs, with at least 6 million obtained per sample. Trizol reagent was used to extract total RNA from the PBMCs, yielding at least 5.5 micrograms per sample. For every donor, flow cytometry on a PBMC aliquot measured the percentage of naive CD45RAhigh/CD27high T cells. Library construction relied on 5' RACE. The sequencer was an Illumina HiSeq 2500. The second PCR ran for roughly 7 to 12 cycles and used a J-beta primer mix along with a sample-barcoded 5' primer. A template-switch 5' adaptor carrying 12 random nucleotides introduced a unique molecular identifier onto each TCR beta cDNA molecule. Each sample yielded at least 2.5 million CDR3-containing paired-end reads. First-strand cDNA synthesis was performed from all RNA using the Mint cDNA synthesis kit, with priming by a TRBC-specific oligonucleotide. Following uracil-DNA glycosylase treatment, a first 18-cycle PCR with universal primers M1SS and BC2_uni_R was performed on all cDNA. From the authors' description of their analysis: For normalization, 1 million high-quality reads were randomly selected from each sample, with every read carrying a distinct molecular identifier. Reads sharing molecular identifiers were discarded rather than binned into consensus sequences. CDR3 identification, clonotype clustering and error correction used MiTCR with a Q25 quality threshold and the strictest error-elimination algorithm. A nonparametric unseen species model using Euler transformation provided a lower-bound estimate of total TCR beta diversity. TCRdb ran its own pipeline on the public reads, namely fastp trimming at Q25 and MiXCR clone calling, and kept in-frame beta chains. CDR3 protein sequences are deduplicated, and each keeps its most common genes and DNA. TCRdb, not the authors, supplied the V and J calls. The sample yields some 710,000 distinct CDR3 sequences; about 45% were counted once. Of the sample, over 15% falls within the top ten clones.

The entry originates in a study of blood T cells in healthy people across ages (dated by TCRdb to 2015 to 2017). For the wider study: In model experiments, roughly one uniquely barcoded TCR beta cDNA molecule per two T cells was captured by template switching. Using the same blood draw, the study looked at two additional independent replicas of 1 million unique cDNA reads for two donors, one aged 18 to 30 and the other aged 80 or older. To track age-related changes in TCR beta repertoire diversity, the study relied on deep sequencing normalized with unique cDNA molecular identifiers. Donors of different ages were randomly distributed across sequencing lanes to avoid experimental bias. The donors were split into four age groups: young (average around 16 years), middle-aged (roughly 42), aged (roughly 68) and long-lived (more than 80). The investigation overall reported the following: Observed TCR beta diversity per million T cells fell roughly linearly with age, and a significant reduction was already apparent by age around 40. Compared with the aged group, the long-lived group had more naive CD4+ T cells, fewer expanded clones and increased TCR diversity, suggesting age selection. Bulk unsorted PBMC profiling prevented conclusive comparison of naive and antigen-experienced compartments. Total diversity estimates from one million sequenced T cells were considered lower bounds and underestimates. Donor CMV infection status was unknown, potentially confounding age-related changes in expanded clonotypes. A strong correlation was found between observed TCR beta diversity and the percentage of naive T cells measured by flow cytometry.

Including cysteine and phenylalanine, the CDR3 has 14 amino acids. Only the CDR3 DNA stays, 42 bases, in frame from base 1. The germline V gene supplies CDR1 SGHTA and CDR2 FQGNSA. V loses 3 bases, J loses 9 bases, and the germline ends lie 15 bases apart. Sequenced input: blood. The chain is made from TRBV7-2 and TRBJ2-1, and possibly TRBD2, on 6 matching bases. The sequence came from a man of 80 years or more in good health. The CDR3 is CASSFVGGEGEQFF. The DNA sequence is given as TGTGCCAGCAGCTTCGTGGGAGGCGAGGGTGAGCAGTTCTTC. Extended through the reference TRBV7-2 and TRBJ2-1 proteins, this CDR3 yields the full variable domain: GAGVSQSPSNKVTEKGKDVELRCDPISGHTALYWYRQSLGQGLEFLIYFQGNSAPDKSGLPSDRFSAERTGGSVSTLTIQRTQQEDSAVYLCASSFVGGEGEQFFGPGTRLTVL.